Sequencing of this T cell receptor beta chain was carried out in a study of OX40 agonist ivuxolimab in advanced cancers. CDR1 and CDR2 (germline): KGHSH, LQKENI. Trimming cost V 4 bases and J 9 bases; bases outside gene matches: 6. The CDR3 extends over 12 amino acids. Only in-frame clones appear in the TCRdb table, and some are missing; sequencing was by immunoSEQ multiplex PCR. This table has approximately 90,000 clones, more than 70% appearing once. This chain links TRBV18 with TRBJ2-7; the match to TRBD1 covers 7 bases. The clonotype was recovered from an adult with an advanced solid tumor such as melanoma, head and neck, liver or kidney cancer. This material consisted of CD4+ or CD8+ T cells sorted from blood, taken in a trial of the OX40 agonist ivuxolimab. DNA of the CDR3: TGTGCCAGCTCACTAGGACAGGTTGGGCAGTACTTC. Translating it yields CASSLGQVGQYF.